This TCR beta chain was captured by sequencing in a study of CD8+ T cells in alopecia areata. This clone has only a few counts. The CDR3 length is 13 residues. V was trimmed by 2 bases and J by 3 bases, leaving 10 bases between them. The germline CDR1 and CDR2 sequences are GTSNPN and SVGIG (reference sequence). Sequencing relied on a cDNA template that was reverse transcribed from extracted RNA. TCRdb's table, derived via immunoSEQ multiplex PCR, lists solely in-frame clones and lacks some. The table lists more than 150,000 clones, approximately 53% of them singletons. Specimen: CD8+ T cells sorted from blood, collected at week 0. The chain employs TRBV30 and TRBJ1-1, with D unresolved. The receptor's source is a human donor with alopecia areata. The CDR3: CAWSFVGDTEAFF. The CDR3 DNA reads as TGTGCCTGGAGTTTTGTTGGGGACACTGAAGCTTTCTTT.